The source of this T cell receptor (beta chain) is a study of PD-1 blockade in classical Hodgkin lymphoma. The table lists this clone with a count of one. No antigen is known for it. All patients experienced relapse after autologous stem cell transplantation, and brentuximab vedotin exposure was variable. The study purified CD4+ T cells from thawed PBMCs using magnetic negative selection. Only in-frame clones appear in the TCRdb table, and some are missing; sequencing was by immunoSEQ multiplex PCR. The sample has under 30,000 clones; 60% to 85% are singletons. Notes on the study in general: Initiation of nivolumab under 1 year after ASCT led to exclusion of patients. TCR diversity at baseline was reported to be reduced in newly diagnosed patients relative to healthy donors.

Trimming pared 3 bases from V and 6 bases from J, leaving 18 bases between. This CDR3 comprises 16 residues. CDR1 and CDR2 from the germline V gene are SGHNT and YENEEA. The genes are TRBV11-3 and TRBJ2-1, with D tentatively TRBD1 or TRBD2 (6 bases each). The receptor was isolated from a human donor with classical Hodgkin lymphoma. This material consisted of CD4+ T cells from blood, taken at baseline. DNA for the CDR3: TGTGCCAGCAGCTTTGGAGGGGGACACCCAGCCAATGAGCAGTTCTTC. Amino acid sequence: CASSFGGGHPANEQFF.